The next 27 T cell receptor beta chains were all read from a single sample in a study of graft-versus-host responses after intestinal transplantation. Antigens for these TCRs are unknown. Only in-frame clones appear in the TCRdb table, and some are missing; sequencing was by immunoSEQ multiplex PCR. There are tens of thousands of clones in the sample; roughly 93% occur only once, and about 19% lies in the top ten. The sample was unstimulated CD8+ T cells sorted from spleen or lymph node cells, taken before transplant. Every receptor here comes from a human donor who was the organ donor for an intestinal transplant.

The rearrangement joins TRBV19 to TRBJ2-7; D is undetermined. Germline CDR1 reads LNHDA; CDR2 reads SQIVND (reference sequence). The CDR3 loop spans 13 amino acids. V dropped 3 bases and J dropped 2 bases, with 8 bases sitting between them. CDR3 residues: CASSMTITYEQYF. CDR3 in DNA: TGTGCCAGTAGTATGACAATTACCTACGAGCAGTACTTC.

The chain couples TRBV5-1 to TRBJ2-7, with 11 bases fitting TRBD2. CDR3 length: 19 residues. Trimming removed 0 bases from V and 2 bases from J; junction bases left unmatched: 13. CDR1 SGHRS and CDR2 YFSETQ come from the germline V gene. In DNA, the CDR3 is TGCGCCAGCAGCTTGGCAGGACTTGCTAGCGGGAGGTCTCCCTACGAGCAGTACTTC. This gives the protein CASSLAGLASGRSPYEQYF. The whole variable domain, remainder taken from reference TRBV5-1 and TRBJ2-7, is KAGVTQTPRYLIKTRGQQVTLSCSPISGHRSVSWYQQTPGQGLQFLFEYFSETQRNKGNFPGRFSGRQFSNSRSEMNVSTLELGDSALYLCASSLAGLASGRSPYEQYFGPGTRLTVT.

The V and J genes are TRBV27 and TRBJ1-1; the match to TRBD1 covers 9 bases. Germline V gene sequence: CDR1 MNHEY, CDR2 SMNVEV (reference sequence). With 4 bases clipped from V and 7 bases from J, the junction kept 7 bases outside the gene matches. The length of the CDR3 is 14 residues. This chain's CDR3 is CASSSTGGVDEAFF. DNA of the CDR3: TGTGCCAGCAGTTCCACAGGGGGCGTTGATGAAGCTTTCTTT.

The chain uses TRBV13 and TRBJ2-3, with 7 bases lining up with TRBD2. CDR1 and CDR2 from the germline V gene are PRHDT and FYEKMQ (reference sequence). The CDR3 has 15 amino acids. The junction had 4 bases not matched to a gene; V was cut back by 3 bases and J by 1 base. CDR3 residues: CASSLGGRGTDTQYF. In nucleotides, the CDR3 is TGTGCCAGCAGCTTGGGCGGGAGAGGCACAGATACGCAGTATTTT.

This chain connects TRBV28 to TRBJ2-5, with 10 positions matching TRBD2. CDR1 is MDHEN, CDR2 SYDVKM, per germline. The CDR3 runs to 17 residues. Trimming at V came to 3 bases and at J to 4 bases, leaving 11 bases not matched to a gene. In DNA, the CDR3 is TGTGCCAGCAGTTTCCAAACTAGCGGGATAGTTGGAGAGACCCAGTACTTC. Amino acids: CASSFQTSGIVGETQYF.

V is TRBV25-1 and J is TRBJ2-1, with TRBD2 as a possible D gene (6 bases). V was clipped by 0 bases and J by 0 bases, with 15 bases between them. CDR1 MGHDK and CDR2 SYGVNS come from the germline V gene. CDR3 size: 18 residues. The CDR3 reads CASSEYFSSSVSYNEQFF. In DNA, the CDR3 is TGTGCCAGCAGTGAATATTTTAGTTCTAGCGTCTCCTACAATGAGCAGTTCTTC.

The gene calls are TRBV4-1 and TRBJ1-1; possible D gene TRBD1, 6 bases. V gave up 0 bases and J gave up 1 base, with 9 bases separating them. Looked up from germline, CDR1 is MGHRA and CDR2 is YSYEKL. The CDR3 has 15 amino acids. In nucleotides, the CDR3 is TGCGCCAGCAGCCAAGATCAGGGGTGGAACACTGAAGCTTTCTTT. Translating gives CASSQDQGWNTEAFF.

V and J are TRBV14 and TRBJ2-2, with D maybe TRBD2 (6 bases). CDR3 length equals 15 residues. The V end lost 3 bases, the J end lost 2 bases, and 10 bases lay between the germline ends. Germline V gene lookup returns CDR1 SGHDN and CDR2 FVKESK. Here the CDR3 reads CASSQGLYNTGELFF. The DNA of the CDR3 is TGTGCCAGCAGCCAGGGACTTTATAACACCGGGGAGCTGTTTTTT.

V gene TRBV11-2 combines with J gene TRBJ2-7, with D hard to call. The V end was cut by 4 bases, the J end by 0 bases, with 7 bases between. Germline lookup yields CDR1 SGHAT and CDR2 FQNNGV. There are 13 residues in the CDR3. This CDR3 is CASSSSNSYEQYF. CDR3 DNA sequence: TGTGCCAGCAGCTCGTCGAACTCCTACGAGCAGTACTTC. The complete variable domain, with remaining parts taken from reference TRBV11-2 and TRBJ2-7, reads EAGVAQSPRYKIIEKRQSVAFWCNPISGHATLYWYQQILGQGPKLLIQFQNNGVVDDSQLPKDRFSAERLKGVDSTLKIQPAKLEDSAVYLCASSSSNSYEQYFGPGTRLTVT.

Written as DNA, the CDR3 is TGTGCCAGCAACCCCGGGACTCCAACGAGCGAGCAGTACTTC. It is translated as CASNPGTPTSEQYF. The J gene is TRBJ2-7, the V gene TRBV27, with D perhaps TRBD2 (6 bases). This CDR3 comprises 14 residues. The V gene lost 7 bases and the J gene lost 6 bases, with 19 bases spanning the gap. In germline, CDR1 is MNHEY, CDR2 SMNVEV (reference sequence).

This chain links TRBV7-9 with TRBJ2-7; tentative D call: TRBD2 (5 bases). The V gene's germline CDR1 is SEHNR and CDR2 FQNEAQ (reference sequence). The CDR3 consists of 14 residues. Trimming shortened V by 6 bases and J by 3 bases, and 15 bases separated the two germline ends. The CDR3: CASSQMKRNYEQYF. The CDR3 bases are TGTGCCAGCAGTCAGATGAAGCGGAACTACGAGCAGTACTTC.

The chain couples TRBV5-1 to TRBJ2-3, with 7 bases that match TRBD1. V was pared by 1 base and J by 4 bases, with 15 bases of the junction left unmatched. The CDR3 covers 18 residues. The V gene's germline CDR1 is SGHRS and CDR2 YFSETQ. The CDR3 sequence: CASSLRPGTAALADTQYF. The CDR3, as DNA: TGCGCCAGCAGCTTGAGACCAGGGACAGCGGCTCTCGCAGATACGCAGTATTTT. Looking up the rest from reference TRBV5-1 and TRBJ2-3 gives the full variable domain: KAGVTQTPRYLIKTRGQQVTLSCSPISGHRSVSWYQQTPGQGLQFLFEYFSETQRNKGNFPGRFSGRQFSNSRSEMNVSTLELGDSALYLCASSLRPGTAALADTQYFGPGTRLTVL.

The chain uses TRBV5-5 and TRBJ2-5, with 8 bases fitting TRBD1. The DNA end is more similar to TRBJ2-7, so the J call may be wrong. The CDR3 loop spans 14 amino acids. From germline, CDR1 is SGHKS and CDR2 YYEKEE (reference sequence). The CDR3, as DNA: TGTGCCAGCAGCCGATGGACAGGGCCCTACGAGCAGTACTTC. It encodes CASSRWTGPYEQYF.

This sequence joins TRBV29-1 and TRBJ2-2; maybe TRBD2 (5 bases). Trimming cost V 4 bases and J 5 bases, with 8 bases left between them. The germline CDR1 and CDR2 sequences are SQVTM and ANQGSEA. The CDR3 length is 12 residues. In DNA, the CDR3 is TGCAGCGTTGTCGGGGTTACCGGGGAGCTGTTTTTT. Translated, it gives CSVVGVTGELFF.

The V gene is TRBV14, the J gene TRBJ1-2, with 7 bases lining up with TRBD1. V gave up 4 bases and J gave up 5 bases; unmatched junction bases: 13. CDR3 length: 16 amino acids. Germline values: CDR1 SGHDN, CDR2 FVKESK. The CDR3 is CASSRSDRYHPYGYTF. CDR3 nucleotide sequence: TGTGCCAGCAGCCGGTCGGACAGGTACCATCCTTATGGCTACACCTTC.

V and J are TRBV4-3 and TRBJ1-1, with D perhaps matching TRBD1 (6 bases). CDR1 is LGHNA, CDR2 YSLEER, per germline. The CDR3 loop spans 14 amino acids. The germline V and J ends were trimmed by 5 bases and 5 bases, with 15 bases remaining between them. CDR3 sequence reads: CASSSRGARTEAFF. The CDR3 region has the DNA TGCGCCAGCAGCTCACGGGGGGCAAGGACTGAAGCTTTCTTT.

The chain uses TRBV10-3 and TRBJ1-5; 7 nucleotides align to TRBD1. Germline CDR1 reads ENHRY; CDR2 reads SYGVKD. J gave up 4 bases and V 3 bases, and 6 bases lay outside the gene matches. The length of the CDR3 is 15 residues. CDR3 amino acids: CAISDPGQVNQPQHF. The DNA for the CDR3 is TGTGCCATCAGTGATCCCGGACAGGTTAATCAGCCCCAGCATTTT.

The rearrangement links TRBV9 to TRBJ2-1, with D possibly matching TRBD1 (6 bases). V lost 0 bases and J 2 bases, leaving 12 bases between the germline ends. CDR3 length: 16 amino acids. CDR1 is SGDLS and CDR2 is YYNGEE in the germline V gene. CDR3 residues: CASSVGGGLTYNEQFF. The DNA for the CDR3 is TGTGCCAGCAGCGTAGGAGGGGGATTGACCTACAATGAGCAGTTCTTC.

The rearrangement uses TRBV4-1 and TRBJ2-3, with D unresolved. Trimming took off 0 bases at V and 2 bases at J, with 9 bases between the two ends. The CDR3 runs to 15 residues. Germline CDR1 MGHRA, CDR2 YSYEKL. The CDR3 DNA is TGCGCCAGCAGCCAAGAGGTACAGCTCACAGATACGCAGTATTTT. Amino acid sequence: CASSQEVQLTDTQYF.

The chain is built from TRBV27 and TRBJ1-1, with D tentatively TRBD1 (5 bases). The CDR3 runs to 14 residues. Per the germline V gene, CDR1 is MNHEY and CDR2 is SMNVEV (reference sequence). V was clipped by 0 bases and J by 7 bases, with 12 bases between them. The CDR3 DNA sequence: TGTGCCAGCAGTTTATCCGGGACCGCTCTTGAAGCTTTCTTT. This codes for CASSLSGTALEAFF.

This chain uses TRBV19 with TRBJ2-4, with D possibly being TRBD1 (5 bases). The CDR3 is made up of 20 amino acids. V gave up 4 bases and J gave up 1 base, with 26 bases separating them. The germline gives CDR1 LNHDA, CDR2 SQIVND (reference sequence). DNA for the CDR3: TGTGCCAGTAGTAAAGACAGCGACACGCCGTTTCGGAAGGCCAAAAACATTCAGTACTTC. It specifies CASSKDSDTPFRKAKNIQYF.

V usage is TRBV4-1 and J usage is TRBJ2-7, with TRBD2 identical over 7 bases. J was trimmed by 0 bases and V by 3 bases; bases with no gene match: 5. CDR1 MGHRA and CDR2 YSYEKL come from the germline V gene. This CDR3 spans 15 amino acids. The CDR3 loop is CASSQASGSSYEQYF. CDR3 nucleotide sequence: TGCGCCAGCAGCCAGGCTAGCGGAAGCTCCTACGAGCAGTACTTC.

This clone came up a few times. V is TRBV9 and J is TRBJ1-5; 9 bases are shared with TRBD1. Germline lookup yields CDR1 SGDLS and CDR2 YYNGEE. V gave up 0 bases and J gave up 2 bases; unmatched junction bases: 0. The CDR3 is 15 residues long. Here the CDR3 reads CASSVGTGGNQPQHF. Here the CDR3 DNA reads TGTGCCAGCAGCGTAGGGACAGGGGGCAATCAGCCCCAGCATTTT.

The V call is TRBV2, the J call TRBJ2-7; 7 positions agree with TRBD2. The CDR3 runs 15 residues. J lost 3 bases, V lost 4 bases, and 9 bases had no gene match. The germline gives CDR1 SNHLY, CDR2 FYNNEI. This CDR3 reads CASSGGDGLVYEQYF. CDR3 DNA: TGTGCCAGCAGTGGGGGAGATGGACTAGTCTACGAGCAGTACTTC.

This chain connects TRBV27 to TRBJ1-2; tentatively, D is TRBD1 (5 bases). The CDR3 runs 14 residues. Germline V lookup: CDR1 MNHEY, CDR2 SMNVEV (reference sequence). V was pared by 10 bases and J by 3 bases, with 18 bases between. Written as DNA, the CDR3 is TGTGCCACCCGGCCGGGGGTGGAGGACTATGGCTACACCTTC. Its translation is CATRPGVEDYGYTF.

The chain is built from TRBV7-9 and TRBJ2-1; D call uncertain. The CDR3 sequence is 12 residues long. From germline, CDR1 is SEHNR and CDR2 FQNEAQ (reference sequence). V was clipped by 7 bases and J by 4 bases, with 8 bases between them. In DNA, the CDR3 is TGTGCCAGCAAAACCGGATACAATGAGCAGTTCTTC. It specifies CASKTGYNEQFF.

The chain recombines TRBV9 with TRBJ2-3, with TRBD2 identical over 7 bases. The CDR3 has 15 amino acids. The germline CDR1 and CDR2 sequences are SGDLS and YYNGEE. J lost 0 bases, V lost 4 bases, and 5 bases had no gene match. In DNA form, the CDR3 reads TGTGCCAGCAGCCCACTAGCGTCTAGCACAGATACGCAGTATTTT. As protein: CASSPLASSTDTQYF.